This passage covers 3 T cell receptor beta chains from one sample sequenced in a study of blood T cell repertoires in COVID-19. Assay used: immunoSEQ multiplex PCR; TCRdb lists only in-frame clones, some missing. The table lists about 370,000 clones, 80% to 90% of them singletons, with more than 0.8% in the top ten. The sample taken for sequencing was PBMCs or T cells enriched from blood (not recorded which). These receptors originate from a young man who had recovered from COVID-19.

The V and J genes are TRBV4-3 and TRBJ2-1, with 7 bases that match TRBD2. Germline CDR1 is LGHNA and CDR2 is YSLEER. Germline trimming cut 0 bases from V and 5 bases from J; bases unmatched to any gene: 4. CDR3 length: 15 residues. The CDR3 region is CASSQDRGSNNEQFF. Here the CDR3 DNA reads TGCGCCAGCAGCCAAGATCGCGGGAGTAACAATGAGCAGTTCTTC.

The gene calls are TRBV7-9 and TRBJ2-1; tentative D call: TRBD2 (5 bases). The CDR3 runs 16 residues. The germline V and J ends were trimmed by 5 bases and 6 bases, with 20 bases remaining between them. CDR1 is SEHNR and CDR2 is FQNEAQ in the germline V gene (reference sequence). CDR3 sequence: CASSPGSRAQSNEQFF. In DNA form, the CDR3 reads TGTGCCAGCAGCCCCGGTTCGAGGGCCCAAAGCAATGAGCAGTTCTTC. Using reference TRBV7-9 and TRBJ2-1 for the parts outside the CDR3, the full variable domain is DTGVSQNPRHKITKRGQNVTFRCDPISEHNRLYWYRQTLGQGPEFLTYFQNEAQLEKSRLLSDRFSAERPKGSFSTLEIQRTEQGDSAMYLCASSPGSRAQSNEQFFGPGTRLTVL.

This clone was seen only once. The chain combines TRBV10-2 with TRBJ1-6; 7 bases line up with TRBD1. The germline gives CDR1 WSHSY, CDR2 SAAADI. Trimming took 6 bases from V and 10 from J; bases not matched to a gene: 12. The CDR3 consists of 15 residues. The CDR3 sequence: CASSLTGTLASPLHF. CDR3 nucleotide sequence: TGCGCCAGCAGCCTGACAGGGACCCTCGCATCACCCCTCCACTTT.